These 14 T cell receptor beta chains share one sample of origin, sequenced in a study of cytomegalovirus exposure and HLA in healthy donors listed by TCRdb under 2017. To prepare the library, the immunoSEQ multiplex PCR assay was applied. For the multiplex PCR, a mixture combining 60 forward primers for TCR Vbeta segments and 13 reverse primers for TCR Jbeta segments was used. TCRdb took this table from immuneACCESS and kept in-frame rearrangements with V and J called. Such tables lack part of the clones; where checked against another copy, unresolved V genes explain under half of the gap, and the rest is unexplained. The sample has 130,000 or so clones on record, just under 80% of them singletons. Approximately 5% of the sample lies in the top ten. Sequenced material: PBMCs. The receptors stem from a man aged 30-40 years in good health and CMV-seronegative.

This rearrangement joins TRBV19 to TRBJ1-5; possible D gene TRBD1, 6 bases. V dropped 5 bases and J dropped 0 bases, with 11 bases sitting between them. CDR3 length: 15 amino acids. Germline V gene lookup returns CDR1 LNHDA and CDR2 SQIVND (reference sequence). The CDR3 region has the DNA TGTGCCAGTAGTCCGGGACACGATAGCAATCAGCCCCAGCATTTT. Its protein product is CASSPGHDSNQPQHF.

This chain joins TRBV19 and TRBJ2-3; D uncertain. The CDR3 length is 13 residues. Trimming removed 5 bases from V and 4 bases from J, with 10 bases in between. Germline assignment: CDR1 LNHDA and CDR2 SQIVND (reference sequence). The CDR3 sequence is CASSAPASDTQYF. The CDR3, as DNA: TGTGCCAGTAGTGCCCCAGCGTCAGATACGCAGTATTTT. The variable domain in full, with the rest retrieved from reference TRBV19 and TRBJ2-3, is DGGITQSPKYLFRKEGQNVTLSCEQNLNHDAMYWYRQDPGQGLRLIYYSQIVNDFQKGDIAEGYSVSREKKESFPLTVTSAQKNPTAFYLCASSAPASDTQYFGPGTRLTVL.

The CDR3 region is CSVRTGGYEQYF. The DNA for the CDR3 is TGCAGCGTTCGGACAGGGGGGTACGAGCAGTACTTC. The chain is built from TRBV29-1 and TRBJ2-7; 10 bases line up with TRBD1. The CDR3 is made up of 12 amino acids. V was clipped by 5 bases and J by 4 bases; unmatched bases: 2. In germline, CDR1 is SQVTM, CDR2 ANQGSEA.

The chain carries TRBV7-9 and TRBJ2-4; D is unresolved. Trimming removed 4 bases at V and 1 base at J, with 11 bases between. Per the germline V gene, CDR1 is SEHNR and CDR2 is FQNEAQ (reference sequence). This CDR3 is built from 15 residues. DNA for the CDR3: TGTGCCAGCAGCTACGTTAGCATGGCCAAAAACATTCAGTACTTC. Its protein product is CASSYVSMAKNIQYF.

In its sample, this clone was seen a few times. The V call is TRBV28, the J call TRBJ1-1; 7 positions match TRBD1. Looked up from germline, CDR1 is MDHEN and CDR2 is SYDVKM. J was trimmed by 0 bases and V by 2 bases; bases with no gene match: 0. The CDR3 length is 14 residues. The CDR3 region is CASSLQGVNTEAFF. The CDR3 region has the DNA TGTGCCAGCAGTTTACAGGGGGTGAACACTGAAGCTTTCTTT. Supplemented by reference TRBV28 and TRBJ1-1, the full variable domain reads DVKVTQSSRYLVKRTGEKVFLECVQDMDHENMFWYRQDPGLGLRLIYFSYDVKMKEKGDIPEGYSVSREKKERFSLILESASTNQTSMYLCASSLQGVNTEAFFGQGTRLTVV.

The genes are TRBV5-1 and TRBJ2-3; D ambiguous. The CDR3 sequence is 11 residues long. Per the germline V gene, CDR1 is SGHRS and CDR2 is YFSETQ. V was pared by 5 bases and J by 4 bases, with 5 bases between. As DNA, the CDR3 is TGCGCCAGCAGAGACTCAGATACGCAGTATTTT. Its protein is CASRDSDTQYF.

The chain has TRBV28 and TRBJ2-7; 10 bases are a match to TRBD1. This CDR3 is built from 14 residues. The germline V gene has CDR1 MDHEN and CDR2 SYDVKM. Trimming took 8 bases from V and 2 from J; bases not matched to a gene: 6. In DNA, the CDR3 is TGTGCCAGCGACCGACAGGGGGCCCCCTACGAGCAGTACTTC. Translation gives CASDRQGAPYEQYF.

The genes are TRBV4-1 and TRBJ1-5; no reliable D call. Between the trimmed V and J ends, which lost 2 bases and 7 bases, there was a span of 12 bases. The germline CDR1 and CDR2 sequences are MGHRA and YSYEKL. This CDR3 spans 14 amino acids. Written as DNA, the CDR3 is TGCGCCAGCAGCCAACTTACAGAACAACAGCCCCAGCATTTT. Amino acids: CASSQLTEQQPQHF.

This clone was found a few times. The chain employs TRBV28 and TRBJ2-3; 13 bases agree with TRBD2. Germline V gives CDR1 MDHEN, CDR2 SYDVKM. V was pared by 6 bases and J by 4 bases, with 4 bases of the junction left unmatched. The CDR3 is 15 amino acids. The CDR3 loop is CASSRLAGGPDTQYF. The CDR3 DNA reads as TGTGCCAGCAGCCGACTAGCGGGAGGTCCAGATACGCAGTATTTT.

This CDR3 reads CATSYSEEQFF. Here the CDR3 DNA reads TGTGCCACCAGCTATAGCGAAGAGCAGTTCTTC. The rearrangement links TRBV15 to TRBJ2-1; maybe TRBD2 (5 bases). This CDR3 has 11 amino acids. V lost 5 bases and J lost 10, with 9 bases in between. Germline V gene data show CDR1 as LNHNV and CDR2 as YYDKDF (reference sequence).

V usage is TRBV18 and J usage is TRBJ1-2; perhaps TRBD1 as D (5 bases). V shed 3 bases and J shed 3 bases, with 11 bases lying between them. In germline, CDR1 is KGHSH, CDR2 LQKENI. The CDR3 has 14 residues. DNA of the CDR3: TGTGCCAGCTCACCCCCCAGGGAAGACTATGGCTACACCTTC. Its translation: CASSPPREDYGYTF.

This clone was recorded once. The V and J genes are TRBV6-4 and TRBJ2-5; D remains unclear. Deletions cut 4 bases from V and 2 bases from J, with 8 bases between. The germline V gene has CDR1 MRHNA and CDR2 SNTAGT. This CDR3 has 13 amino acids. CDR3 in amino acids: CASSAPVQETQYF. The CDR3 DNA is TGTGCCAGCAGTGCTCCAGTACAAGAGACCCAGTACTTC.

This clone appeared once. J is TRBJ2-3 and V is TRBV5-1; TRBD1 matches at 7 bases. The CDR3 has 14 residues. Germline V gene sequence: CDR1 SGHRS, CDR2 YFSETQ. Trimming at V came to 4 bases and at J to 3 bases, leaving 5 bases not matched to a gene. CDR3 DNA: TGCGCCAGCAGCGTGGGACAGAGGACAGATACGCAGTATTTT. Encoded protein: CASSVGQRTDTQYF.

By proportion, this clone is medium-sized. V gene TRBV28 combines with J gene TRBJ2-7, with 10 bases fitting TRBD2. This CDR3 spans 18 amino acids. CDR1 is MDHEN, CDR2 SYDVKM, per germline. Trimming took 6 bases from V and 2 from J; bases not matched to a gene: 16. CDR3 sequence: CASSLVLPSGSGAYEQYF. The CDR3 nucleotides are TGTGCCAGCAGCCTGGTTCTGCCTAGCGGGAGCGGGGCCTACGAGCAGTACTTC. Using reference TRBV28 and TRBJ2-7 for the parts outside the CDR3, the full variable domain is DVKVTQSSRYLVKRTGEKVFLECVQDMDHENMFWYRQDPGLGLRLIYFSYDVKMKEKGDIPEGYSVSREKKERFSLILESASTNQTSMYLCASSLVLPSGSGAYEQYFGPGTRLTVT.